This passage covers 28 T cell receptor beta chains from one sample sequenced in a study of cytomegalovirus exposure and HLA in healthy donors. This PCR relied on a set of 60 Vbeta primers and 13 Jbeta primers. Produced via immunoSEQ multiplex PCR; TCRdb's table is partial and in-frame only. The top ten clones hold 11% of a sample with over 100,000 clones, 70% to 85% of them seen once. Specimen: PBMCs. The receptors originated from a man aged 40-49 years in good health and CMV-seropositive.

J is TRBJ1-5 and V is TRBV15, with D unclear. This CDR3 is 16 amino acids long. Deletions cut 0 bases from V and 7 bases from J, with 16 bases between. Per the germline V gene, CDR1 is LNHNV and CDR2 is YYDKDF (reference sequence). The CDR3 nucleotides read TGTGCCACCAGCAGAGAAAACCCAGGAACCGGACAGCCCCAGCATTTT. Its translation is CATSRENPGTGQPQHF.

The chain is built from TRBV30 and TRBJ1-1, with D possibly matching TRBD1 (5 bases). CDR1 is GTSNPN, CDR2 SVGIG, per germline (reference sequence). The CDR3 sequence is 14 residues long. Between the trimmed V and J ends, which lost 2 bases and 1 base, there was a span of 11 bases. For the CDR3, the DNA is TGTGCCTGGAGTTGGGGGGAAGGGAACACTGAAGCTTTCTTT. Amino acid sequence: CAWSWGEGNTEAFF.

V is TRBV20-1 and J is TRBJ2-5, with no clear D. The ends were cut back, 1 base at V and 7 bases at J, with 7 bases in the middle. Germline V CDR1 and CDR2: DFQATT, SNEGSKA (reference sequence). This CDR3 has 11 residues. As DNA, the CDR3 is TGCAGTGCTAGAGGGCCAGGGACCCAGTACTTC. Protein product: CSARGPGTQYF.

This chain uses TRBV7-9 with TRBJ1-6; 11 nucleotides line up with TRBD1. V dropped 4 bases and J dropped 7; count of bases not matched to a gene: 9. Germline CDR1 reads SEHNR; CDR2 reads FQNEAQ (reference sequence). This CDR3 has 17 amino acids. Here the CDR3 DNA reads TGTGCCAGCAGCTCGATCCGGGACAGGGGGTTCAATTCACCCCTCCACTTT. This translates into CASSSIRDRGFNSPLHF.

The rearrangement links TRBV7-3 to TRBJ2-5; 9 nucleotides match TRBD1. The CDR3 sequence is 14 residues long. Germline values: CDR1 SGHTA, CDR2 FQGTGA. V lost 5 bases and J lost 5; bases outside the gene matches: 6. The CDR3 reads CASSAGQGLETQYF. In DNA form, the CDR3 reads TGTGCCAGCAGCGCCGGACAGGGGCTGGAGACCCAGTACTTC.

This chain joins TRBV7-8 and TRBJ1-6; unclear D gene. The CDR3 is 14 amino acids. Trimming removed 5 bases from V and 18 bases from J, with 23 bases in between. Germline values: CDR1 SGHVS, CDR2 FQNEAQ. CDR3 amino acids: CASSPAPSRQAYHF. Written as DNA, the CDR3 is TGTGCCAGCAGCCCGGCCCCTTCGAGACAAGCTTACCACTTT.

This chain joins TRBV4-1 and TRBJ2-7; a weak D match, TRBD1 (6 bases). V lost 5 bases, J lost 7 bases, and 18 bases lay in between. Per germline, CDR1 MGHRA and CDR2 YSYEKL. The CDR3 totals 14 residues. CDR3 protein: CASSSKGVVGEQYF. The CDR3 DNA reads TGCGCCAGCAGCTCCAAGGGGGTCGTAGGGGAGCAGTACTTC.

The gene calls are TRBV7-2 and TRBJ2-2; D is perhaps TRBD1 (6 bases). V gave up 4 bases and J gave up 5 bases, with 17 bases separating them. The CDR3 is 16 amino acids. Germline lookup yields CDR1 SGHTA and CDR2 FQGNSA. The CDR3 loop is CASSSRTERRTGELFF. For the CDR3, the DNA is TGTGCCAGCAGCTCCCGGACAGAGAGGAGGACCGGGGAGCTGTTTTTT.

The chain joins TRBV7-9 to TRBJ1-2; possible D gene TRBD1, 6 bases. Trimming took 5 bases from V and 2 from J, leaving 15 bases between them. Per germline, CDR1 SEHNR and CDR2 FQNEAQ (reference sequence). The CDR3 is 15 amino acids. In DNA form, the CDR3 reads TGTGCCAGCAGCCCGCGACAGGTACTCAACTATGGCTACACCTTC. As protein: CASSPRQVLNYGYTF.

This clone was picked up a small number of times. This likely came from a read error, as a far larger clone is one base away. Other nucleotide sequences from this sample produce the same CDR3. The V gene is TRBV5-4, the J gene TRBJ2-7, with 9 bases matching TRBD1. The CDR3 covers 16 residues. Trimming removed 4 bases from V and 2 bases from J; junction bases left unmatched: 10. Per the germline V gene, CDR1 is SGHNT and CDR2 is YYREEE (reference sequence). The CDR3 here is CASSQEGGDRAYEQYF. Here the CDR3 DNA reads TGTGCCAGCAGCCAAGAAGGCGGGGACAGGGCCTACGAGCAGTACTTC.

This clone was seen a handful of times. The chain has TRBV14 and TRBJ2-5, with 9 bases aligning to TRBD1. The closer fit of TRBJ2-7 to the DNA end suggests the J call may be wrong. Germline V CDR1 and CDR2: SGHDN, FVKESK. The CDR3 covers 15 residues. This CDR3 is CASSHGQGWEYEQYF. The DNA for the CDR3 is TGTGCCAGCAGCCACGGACAGGGGTGGGAATACGAGCAGTACTTC.

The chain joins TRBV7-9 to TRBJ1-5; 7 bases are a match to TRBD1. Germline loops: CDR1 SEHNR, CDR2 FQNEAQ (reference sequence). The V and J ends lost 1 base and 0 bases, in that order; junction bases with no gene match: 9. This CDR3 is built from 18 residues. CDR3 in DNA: TGTGCCAGCAGCTTAGACAGGGGACACCCTTATAGCAATCAGCCCCAGCATTTT. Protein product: CASSLDRGHPYSNQPQHF.

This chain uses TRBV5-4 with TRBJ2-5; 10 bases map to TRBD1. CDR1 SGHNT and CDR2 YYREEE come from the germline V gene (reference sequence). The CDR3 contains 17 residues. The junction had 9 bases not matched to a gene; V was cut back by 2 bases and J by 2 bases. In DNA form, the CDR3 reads TGTGCCAGCAGCTTAGGGACAGGGGTAGGGATGCAAGAGACCCAGTACTTC. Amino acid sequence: CASSLGTGVGMQETQYF.

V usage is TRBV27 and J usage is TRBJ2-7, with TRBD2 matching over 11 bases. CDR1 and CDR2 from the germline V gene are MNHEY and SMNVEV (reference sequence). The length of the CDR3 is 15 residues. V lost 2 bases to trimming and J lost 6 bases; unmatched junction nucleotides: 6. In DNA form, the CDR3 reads TGTGCCAGCAGTTTACGAGAGACTAGCGGGGTCGAGCAGTACTTC. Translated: CASSLRETSGVEQYF.

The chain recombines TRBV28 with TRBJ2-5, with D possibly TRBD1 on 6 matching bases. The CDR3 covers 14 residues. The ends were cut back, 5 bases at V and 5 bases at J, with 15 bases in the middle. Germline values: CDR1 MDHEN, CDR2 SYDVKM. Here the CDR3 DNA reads TGTGCCAGCAGTACCCTCCTGGGGGCCGAGACCCAGTACTTC. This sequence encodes CASSTLLGAETQYF.

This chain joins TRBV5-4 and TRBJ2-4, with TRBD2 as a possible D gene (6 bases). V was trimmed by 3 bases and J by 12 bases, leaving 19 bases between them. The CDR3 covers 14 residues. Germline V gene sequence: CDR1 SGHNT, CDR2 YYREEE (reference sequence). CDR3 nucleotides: TGTGCCAGCAGCTCGAATGCACCCGGGACTCCTCAGTACTTC. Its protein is CASSSNAPGTPQYF.

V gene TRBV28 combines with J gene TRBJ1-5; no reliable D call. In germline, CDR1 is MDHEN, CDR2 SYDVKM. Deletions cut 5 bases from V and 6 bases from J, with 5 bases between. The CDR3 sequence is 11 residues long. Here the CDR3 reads CASSAGQPQHF. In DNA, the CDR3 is TGTGCCAGCAGTGCGGGTCAGCCCCAGCATTTT.

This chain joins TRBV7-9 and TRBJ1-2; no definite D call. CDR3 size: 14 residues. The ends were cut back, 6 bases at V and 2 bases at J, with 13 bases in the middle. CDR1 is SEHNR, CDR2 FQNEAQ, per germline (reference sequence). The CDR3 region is CASREVGSNYGYTF. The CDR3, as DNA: TGTGCCAGCAGGGAGGTAGGGTCAAACTATGGCTACACCTTC.

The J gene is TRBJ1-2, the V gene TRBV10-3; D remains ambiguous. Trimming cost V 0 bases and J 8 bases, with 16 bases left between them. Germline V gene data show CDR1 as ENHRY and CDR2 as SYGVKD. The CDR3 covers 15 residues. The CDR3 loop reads CAISESPGGAGGYTF. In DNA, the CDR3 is TGTGCCATCAGTGAGTCCCCCGGAGGCGCTGGGGGCTACACCTTC.

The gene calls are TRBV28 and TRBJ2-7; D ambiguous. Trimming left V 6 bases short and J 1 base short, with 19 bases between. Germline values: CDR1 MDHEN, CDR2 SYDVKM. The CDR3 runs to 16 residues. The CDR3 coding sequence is TGTGCCAGCAGCTCCGCCCCCAACCTACGATCCTACGAGCAGTACTTC. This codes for CASSSAPNLRSYEQYF.

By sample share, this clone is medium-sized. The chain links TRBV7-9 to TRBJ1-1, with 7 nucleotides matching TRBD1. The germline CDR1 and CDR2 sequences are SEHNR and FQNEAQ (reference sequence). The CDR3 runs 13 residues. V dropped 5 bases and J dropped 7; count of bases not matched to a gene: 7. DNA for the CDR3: TGTGCCAGCAGCACCGCTAGGGACAGTGAAGCTTTCTTT. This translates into CASSTARDSEAFF.

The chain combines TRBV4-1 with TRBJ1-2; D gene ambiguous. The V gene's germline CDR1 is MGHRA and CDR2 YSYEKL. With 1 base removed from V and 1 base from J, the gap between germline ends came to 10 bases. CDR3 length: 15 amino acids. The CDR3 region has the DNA TGCGCCAGCAGCCAAGCCCGCGGAAGTAACTATGGCTACACCTTC. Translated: CASSQARGSNYGYTF.

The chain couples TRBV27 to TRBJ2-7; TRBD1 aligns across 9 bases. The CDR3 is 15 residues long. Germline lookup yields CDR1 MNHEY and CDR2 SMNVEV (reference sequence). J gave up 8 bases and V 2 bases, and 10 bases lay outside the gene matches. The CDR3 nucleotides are TGTGCCAGCAGTTTAACAGGGGGCGCGGAGTTCCAGCAGTACTTC. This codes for CASSLTGGAEFQQYF.

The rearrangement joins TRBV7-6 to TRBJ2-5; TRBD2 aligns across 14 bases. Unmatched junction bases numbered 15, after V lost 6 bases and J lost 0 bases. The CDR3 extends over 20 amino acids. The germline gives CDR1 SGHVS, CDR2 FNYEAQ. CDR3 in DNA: TGTGCCAGCAGTCGGGTCGCCCCGGGACTAGCGGGGGCCAACCAAGAGACCCAGTACTTC. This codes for CASSRVAPGLAGANQETQYF.

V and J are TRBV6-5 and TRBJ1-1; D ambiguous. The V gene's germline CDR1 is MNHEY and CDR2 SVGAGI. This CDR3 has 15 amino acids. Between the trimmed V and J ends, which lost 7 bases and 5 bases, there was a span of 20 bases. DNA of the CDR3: TGTGCCAGCATCGCTAGGACGGCCGGCGGGACTGAAGCTTTCTTT. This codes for CASIARTAGGTEAFF.

The CDR3 nucleotides are TGTGCCAGCAGCTTAGTGAGCCGTTCTGAAGCTTTCTTT. As protein: CASSLVSRSEAFF. This chain connects TRBV7-8 to TRBJ1-1; D remains ambiguous. Trimming took 1 base from V and 6 from J, leaving 9 bases between them. The CDR3 has 13 residues. CDR1 SGHVS and CDR2 FQNEAQ come from the germline V gene.

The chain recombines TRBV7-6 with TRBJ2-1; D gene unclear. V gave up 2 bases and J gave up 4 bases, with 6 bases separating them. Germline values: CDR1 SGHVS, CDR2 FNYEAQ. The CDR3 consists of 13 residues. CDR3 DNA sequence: TGTGCCAGCAGCTTAAGAGGTTACAATGAGCAGTTCTTC. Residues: CASSLRGYNEQFF.

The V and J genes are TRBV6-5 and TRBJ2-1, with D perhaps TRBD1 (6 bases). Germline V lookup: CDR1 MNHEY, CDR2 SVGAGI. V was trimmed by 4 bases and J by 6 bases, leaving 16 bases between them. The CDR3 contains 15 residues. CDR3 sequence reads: CASSSQGTPSNEQFF. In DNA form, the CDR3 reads TGTGCCAGCAGTTCCCAGGGGACCCCTTCCAATGAGCAGTTCTTC.